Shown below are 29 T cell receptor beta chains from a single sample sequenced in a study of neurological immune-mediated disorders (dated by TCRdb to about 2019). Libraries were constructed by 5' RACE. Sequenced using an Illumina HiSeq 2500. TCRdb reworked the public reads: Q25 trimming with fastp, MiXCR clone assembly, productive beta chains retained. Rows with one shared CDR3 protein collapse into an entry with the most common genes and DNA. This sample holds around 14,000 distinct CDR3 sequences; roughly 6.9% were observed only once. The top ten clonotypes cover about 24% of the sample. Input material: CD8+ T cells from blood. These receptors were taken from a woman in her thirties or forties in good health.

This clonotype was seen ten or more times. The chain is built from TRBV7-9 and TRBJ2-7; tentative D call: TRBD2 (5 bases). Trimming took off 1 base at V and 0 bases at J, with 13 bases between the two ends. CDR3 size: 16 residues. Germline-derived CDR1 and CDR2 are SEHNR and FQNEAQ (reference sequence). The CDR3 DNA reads TGTGCCAGCAGCTTAGTAGGCGCCGGGAACTCCTACGAGCAGTACTTC. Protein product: CASSLVGAGNSYEQYF.

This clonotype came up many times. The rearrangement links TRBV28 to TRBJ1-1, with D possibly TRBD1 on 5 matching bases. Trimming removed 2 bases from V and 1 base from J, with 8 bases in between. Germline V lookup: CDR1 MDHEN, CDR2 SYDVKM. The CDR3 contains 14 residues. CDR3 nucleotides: TGTGCCAGCAGTTTAGACAGTCAGAACACTGAAGCTTTCTTT. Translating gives CASSLDSQNTEAFF. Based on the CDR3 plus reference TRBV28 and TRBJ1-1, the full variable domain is DVKVTQSSRYLVKRTGEKVFLECVQDMDHENMFWYRQDPGLGLRLIYFSYDVKMKEKGDIPEGYSVSREKKERFSLILESASTNQTSMYLCASSLDSQNTEAFFGQGTRLTVV.

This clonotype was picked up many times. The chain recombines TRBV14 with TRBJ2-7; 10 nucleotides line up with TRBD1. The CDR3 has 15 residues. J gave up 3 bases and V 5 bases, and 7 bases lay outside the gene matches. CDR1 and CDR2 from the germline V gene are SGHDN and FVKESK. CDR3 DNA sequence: TGTGCCAGCAGCTGGGGACAGGGGAGTCTCTACGAGCAGTACTTC. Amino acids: CASSWGQGSLYEQYF.

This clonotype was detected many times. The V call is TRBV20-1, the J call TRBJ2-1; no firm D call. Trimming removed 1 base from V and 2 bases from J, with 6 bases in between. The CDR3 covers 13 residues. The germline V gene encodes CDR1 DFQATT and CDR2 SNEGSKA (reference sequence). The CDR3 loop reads CSARGGTYNEQFF. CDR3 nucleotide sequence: TGCAGTGCTAGAGGGGGAACCTACAATGAGCAGTTCTTC.

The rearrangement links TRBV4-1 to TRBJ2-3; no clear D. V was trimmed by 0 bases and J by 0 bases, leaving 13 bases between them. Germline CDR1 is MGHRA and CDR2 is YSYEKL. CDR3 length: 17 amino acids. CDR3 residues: CASSQEPAGPSTDTQYF. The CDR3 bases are TGCGCCAGCAGCCAAGAACCGGCAGGCCCTAGCACAGATACGCAGTATTTT.

For the CDR3, the DNA is TGTGCCAGCAGTGCCGGGATGGCGGCTTACGAGCAGTACTTC. Protein sequence: CASSAGMAAYEQYF. The J gene is TRBJ2-7, the V gene TRBV12-3 or TRBV12-4; D possibly corresponds to TRBD2 (5 bases). Trimming shortened V by 5 bases and J by 4 bases, and 15 bases separated the two germline ends. The CDR3 length is 14 residues.

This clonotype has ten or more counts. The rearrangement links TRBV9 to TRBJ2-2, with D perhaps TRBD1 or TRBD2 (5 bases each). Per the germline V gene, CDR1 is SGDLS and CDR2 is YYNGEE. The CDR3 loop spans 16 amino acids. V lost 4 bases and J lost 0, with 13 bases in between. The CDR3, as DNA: TGTGCCAGCAGCCCCCGGGACCCCACGAACACCGGGGAGCTGTTTTTT. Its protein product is CASSPRDPTNTGELFF.

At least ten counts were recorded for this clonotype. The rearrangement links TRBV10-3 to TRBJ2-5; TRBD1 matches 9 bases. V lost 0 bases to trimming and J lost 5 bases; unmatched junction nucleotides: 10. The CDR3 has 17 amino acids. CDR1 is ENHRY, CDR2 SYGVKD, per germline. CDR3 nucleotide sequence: TGTGCCATCAGTGAGTCGCGAGGGACAGGGACCCGGGAGACCCAGTACTTC. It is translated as CAISESRGTGTRETQYF.

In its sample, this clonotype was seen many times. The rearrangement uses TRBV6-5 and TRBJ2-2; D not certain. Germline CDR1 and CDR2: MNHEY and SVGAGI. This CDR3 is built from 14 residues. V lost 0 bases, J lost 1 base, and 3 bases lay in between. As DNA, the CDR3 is TGTGCCAGCAGTTACTCCAGGAACACCGGGGAGCTGTTTTTT. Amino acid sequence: CASSYSRNTGELFF.

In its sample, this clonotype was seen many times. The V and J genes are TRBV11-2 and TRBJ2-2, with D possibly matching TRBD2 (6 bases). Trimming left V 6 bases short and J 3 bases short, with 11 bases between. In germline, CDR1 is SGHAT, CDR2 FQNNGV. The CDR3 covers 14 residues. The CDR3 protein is CASRAGWYTGELFF. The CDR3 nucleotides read TGTGCCAGCAGGGCGGGGTGGTACACCGGGGAGCTGTTTTTT.

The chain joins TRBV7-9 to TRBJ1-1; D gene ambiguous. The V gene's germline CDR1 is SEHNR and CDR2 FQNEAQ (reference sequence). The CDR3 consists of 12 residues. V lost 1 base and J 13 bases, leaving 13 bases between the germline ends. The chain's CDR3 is CASSLGDGLVFF. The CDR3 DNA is TGTGCCAGCAGCTTAGGAGACGGACTCGTTTTCTTT.

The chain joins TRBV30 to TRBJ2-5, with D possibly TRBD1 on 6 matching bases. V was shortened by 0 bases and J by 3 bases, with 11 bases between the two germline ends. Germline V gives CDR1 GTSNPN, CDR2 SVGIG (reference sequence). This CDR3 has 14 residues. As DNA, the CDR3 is TGTGCCTGGAGTGTATGGGGGCTTGAAGAGACCCAGTACTTC. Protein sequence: CAWSVWGLEETQYF.

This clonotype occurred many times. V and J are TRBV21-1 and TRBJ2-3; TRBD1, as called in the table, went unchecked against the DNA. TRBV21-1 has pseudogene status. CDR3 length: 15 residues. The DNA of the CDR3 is TGTGCCAGCAGCACGCACACAGGGTTTACGGATACGCAGTATTTT. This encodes CASSTHTGFTDTQYF.

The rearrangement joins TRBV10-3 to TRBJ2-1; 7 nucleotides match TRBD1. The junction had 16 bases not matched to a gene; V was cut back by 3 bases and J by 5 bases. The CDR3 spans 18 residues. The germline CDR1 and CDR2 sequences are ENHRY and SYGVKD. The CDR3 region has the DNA TGTGCCATCAGTGACCCTCTGAGGGACAGCCCTTTCGACAATGAGCAGTTCTTC. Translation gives CAISDPLRDSPFDNEQFF.

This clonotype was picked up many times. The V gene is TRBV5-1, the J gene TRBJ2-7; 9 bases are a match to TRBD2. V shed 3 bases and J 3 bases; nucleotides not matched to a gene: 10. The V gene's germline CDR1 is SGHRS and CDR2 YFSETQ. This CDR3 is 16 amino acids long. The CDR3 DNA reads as TGCGCCAGCAGCTCAACCGGGACTAGCTCCTTCTACGAGCAGTACTTC. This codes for CASSSTGTSSFYEQYF.

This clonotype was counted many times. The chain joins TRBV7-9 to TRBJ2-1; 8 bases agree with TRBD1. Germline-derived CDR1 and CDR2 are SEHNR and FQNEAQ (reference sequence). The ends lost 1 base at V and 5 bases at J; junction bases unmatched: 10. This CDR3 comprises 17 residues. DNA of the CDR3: TGTGCCAGCAGCTTAGGTGACCAGGGACAGGTTCACAATGAGCAGTTCTTC. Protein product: CASSLGDQGQVHNEQFF. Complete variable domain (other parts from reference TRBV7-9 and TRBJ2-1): DTGVSQNPRHKITKRGQNVTFRCDPISEHNRLYWYRQTLGQGPEFLTYFQNEAQLEKSRLLSDRFSAERPKGSFSTLEIQRTEQGDSAMYLCASSLGDQGQVHNEQFFGPGTRLTVL.

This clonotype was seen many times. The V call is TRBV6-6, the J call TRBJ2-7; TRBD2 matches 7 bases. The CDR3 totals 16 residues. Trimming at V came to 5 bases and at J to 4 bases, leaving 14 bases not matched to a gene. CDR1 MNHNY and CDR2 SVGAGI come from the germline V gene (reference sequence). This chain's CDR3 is CASSLSTGTNKYEQYF. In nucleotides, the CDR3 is TGTGCCAGCAGTCTCTCAACCGGGACTAACAAATACGAGCAGTACTTC.

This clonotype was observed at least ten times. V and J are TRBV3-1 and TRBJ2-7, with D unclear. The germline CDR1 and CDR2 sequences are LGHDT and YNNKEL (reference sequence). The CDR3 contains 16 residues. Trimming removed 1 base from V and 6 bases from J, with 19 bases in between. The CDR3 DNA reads TGTGCCAGCAGCCAAGGCTTAGGCTTACGTCTGCTCGAGCAGTACTTC. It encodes CASSQGLGLRLLEQYF.

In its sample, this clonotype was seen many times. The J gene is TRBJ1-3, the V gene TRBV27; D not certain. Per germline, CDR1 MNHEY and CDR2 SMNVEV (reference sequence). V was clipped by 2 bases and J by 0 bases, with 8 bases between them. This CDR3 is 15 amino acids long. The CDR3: CASSLGVSSGNTIYF. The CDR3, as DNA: TGTGCCAGCAGTTTAGGGGTGAGCTCTGGAAACACCATATATTTT.

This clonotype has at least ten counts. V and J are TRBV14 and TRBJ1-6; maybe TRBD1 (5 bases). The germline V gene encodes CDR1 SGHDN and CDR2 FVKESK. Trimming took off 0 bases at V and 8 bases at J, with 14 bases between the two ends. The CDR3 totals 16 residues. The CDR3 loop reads CASSQDLGGADSPLHF. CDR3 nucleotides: TGTGCCAGCAGCCAAGATTTAGGAGGGGCTGATTCACCCCTCCACTTT.

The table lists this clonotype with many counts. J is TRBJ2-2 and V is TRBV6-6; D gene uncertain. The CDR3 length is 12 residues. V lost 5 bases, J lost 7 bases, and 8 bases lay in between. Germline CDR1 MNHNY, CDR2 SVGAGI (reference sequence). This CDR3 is CASSLWDGELFF. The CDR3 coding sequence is TGTGCCAGCAGTCTTTGGGACGGGGAGCTGTTTTTT.

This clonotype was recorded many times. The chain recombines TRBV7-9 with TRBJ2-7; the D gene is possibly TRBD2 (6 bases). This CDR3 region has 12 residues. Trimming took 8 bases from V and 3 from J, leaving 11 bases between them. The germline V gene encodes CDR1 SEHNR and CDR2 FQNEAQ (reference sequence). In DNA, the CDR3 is TGTGCCAGCGTGGAGGGAAACTACGAGCAGTACTTC. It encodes CASVEGNYEQYF. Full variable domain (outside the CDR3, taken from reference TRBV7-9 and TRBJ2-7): DTGVSQNPRHKITKRGQNVTFRCDPISEHNRLYWYRQTLGQGPEFLTYFQNEAQLEKSRLLSDRFSAERPKGSFSTLEIQRTEQGDSAMYLCASVEGNYEQYFGPGTRLTVT.

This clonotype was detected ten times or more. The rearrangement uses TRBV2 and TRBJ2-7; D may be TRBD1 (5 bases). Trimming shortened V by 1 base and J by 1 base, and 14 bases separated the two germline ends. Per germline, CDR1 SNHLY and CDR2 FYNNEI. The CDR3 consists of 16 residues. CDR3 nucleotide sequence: TGTGCCAGCAGTGAAGGCCCTAACAGGTGGTCCTACGAGCAGTACTTC. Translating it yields CASSEGPNRWSYEQYF.

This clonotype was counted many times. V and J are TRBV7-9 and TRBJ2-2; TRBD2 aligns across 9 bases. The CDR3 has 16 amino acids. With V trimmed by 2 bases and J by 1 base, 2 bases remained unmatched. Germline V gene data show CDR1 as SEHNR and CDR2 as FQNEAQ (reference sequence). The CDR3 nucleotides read TGTGCCAGCAGCTTACTTAGCGGGAGGAACACCGGGGAGCTGTTTTTT. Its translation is CASSLLSGRNTGELFF. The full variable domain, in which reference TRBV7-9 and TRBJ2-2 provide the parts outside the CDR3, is DTGVSQNPRHKITKRGQNVTFRCDPISEHNRLYWYRQTLGQGPEFLTYFQNEAQLEKSRLLSDRFSAERPKGSFSTLEIQRTEQGDSAMYLCASSLLSGRNTGELFFGEGSRLTVL.

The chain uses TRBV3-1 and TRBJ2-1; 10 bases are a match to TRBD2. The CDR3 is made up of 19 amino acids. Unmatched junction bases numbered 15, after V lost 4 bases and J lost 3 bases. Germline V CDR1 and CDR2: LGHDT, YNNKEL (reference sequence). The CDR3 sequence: CASSLQPGGGLAYYNEQFF. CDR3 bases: TGTGCCAGCAGCCTCCAGCCGGGAGGGGGACTAGCGTACTACAATGAGCAGTTCTTC.

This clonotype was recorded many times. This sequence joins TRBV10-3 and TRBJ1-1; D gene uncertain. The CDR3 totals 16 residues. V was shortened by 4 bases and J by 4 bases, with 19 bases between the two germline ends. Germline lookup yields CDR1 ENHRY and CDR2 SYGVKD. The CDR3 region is CAISVKPDRVITEAFF. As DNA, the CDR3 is TGTGCCATCAGTGTAAAGCCTGATAGGGTAATCACTGAAGCTTTCTTT.

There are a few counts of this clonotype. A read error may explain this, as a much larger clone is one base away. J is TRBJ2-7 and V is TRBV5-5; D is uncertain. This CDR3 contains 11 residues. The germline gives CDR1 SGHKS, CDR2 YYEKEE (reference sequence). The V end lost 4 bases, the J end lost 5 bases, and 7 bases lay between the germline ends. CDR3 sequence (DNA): TGTGCCAGCAGCCACCTTGACGAGCAGTACTTC. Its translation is CASSHLDEQYF. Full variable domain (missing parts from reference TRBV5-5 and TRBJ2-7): DAGVTQSPTHLIKTRGQQVTLRCSPISGHKSVSWYQQVLGQGPQFIFQYYEKEERGRGNFPDRFSARQFPNYSSELNVNALLLGDSALYLCASSHLDEQYFGPGTRLTVT.

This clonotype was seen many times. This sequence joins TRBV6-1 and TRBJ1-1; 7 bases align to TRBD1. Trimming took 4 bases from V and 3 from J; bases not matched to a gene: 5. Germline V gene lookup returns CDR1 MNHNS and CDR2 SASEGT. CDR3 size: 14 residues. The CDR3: CASSATGWDTEAFF. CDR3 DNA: TGTGCCAGCAGTGCGACAGGGTGGGACACTGAAGCTTTCTTT.

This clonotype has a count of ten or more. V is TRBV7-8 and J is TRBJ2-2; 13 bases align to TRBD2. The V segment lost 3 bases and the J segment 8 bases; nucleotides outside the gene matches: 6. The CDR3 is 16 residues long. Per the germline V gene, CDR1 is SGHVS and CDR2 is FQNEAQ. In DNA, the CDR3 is TGTGCCAGCAGCTTGGGACTAGCGGGAAGGCAGGGGGAGCTGTTTTTT. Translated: CASSLGLAGRQGELFF.